Presented here are 27 T cell receptor beta chains from one specimen sequenced in a study of blood T cell repertoires in COVID-19 (dated by TCRdb to the early 2020s). Receptors were amplified or captured by the immunoSEQ multiplex PCR assay. TCRdb limited this immuneACCESS table to in-frame rearrangements with V and J called. A share of clones is missing; checked studies link under half to unresolved V genes, and the rest is unexplained. This sample comprises about 260,000 clones, 85% of them detected only once. Roughly 14% of the sample is held by the ten biggest clonotypes. Sequencing was performed on peripheral blood. These receptors came from a human donor in a cohort sampled during active COVID-19.

The J gene is TRBJ2-7, the V gene TRBV12-3 or TRBV12-4; TRBD2 aligns across 9 bases. The CDR3 is made up of 13 amino acids. V lost 10 bases to trimming and J lost 3 bases; unmatched junction nucleotides: 7. CDR3 loop: CATMTSGIYEQYF. For the CDR3, the DNA is TGTGCCACCATGACTAGCGGAATCTACGAGCAGTACTTC.

This chain connects TRBV7-9 to TRBJ2-7; a weak D match, TRBD2 (6 bases). Germline-derived CDR1 and CDR2 are SEHNR and FQNEAQ (reference sequence). CDR3 length: 15 amino acids. V was trimmed by 7 bases and J by 2 bases, leaving 18 bases between them. DNA for the CDR3: TGTGCCAGCACCCCGATGGGGCGGGATACCTACGAGCAGTACTTC. Translation: CASTPMGRDTYEQYF.

The chain combines TRBV6-5 with TRBJ1-4; 8 nucleotides agree with TRBD1. Germline lookup yields CDR1 MNHEY and CDR2 SVGAGI. The CDR3 spans 13 residues. V lost 11 bases and J lost 5; bases outside the gene matches: 7. The CDR3 DNA reads TGTGCCTCCTGGACAGGGACCAATGAAAAACTGTTTTTT. Amino acids: CASWTGTNEKLFF.

CDR3 sequence reads: CASSLKSQGAVRDYGYTF. The CDR3 nucleotides are TGTGCCAGCAGCTTGAAAAGCCAGGGGGCGGTCCGAGACTATGGCTACACCTTC. The rearrangement links TRBV5-5 to TRBJ1-2; the match to TRBD1 covers 8 bases. V was pared by 1 base and J by 3 bases, with 14 bases of the junction left unmatched. Germline V CDR1 and CDR2: SGHKS, YYEKEE (reference sequence). This CDR3 contains 18 residues.

V gene TRBV7-9 combines with J gene TRBJ2-5; TRBD2 is a possible D gene (6 bases). Trimming took off 8 bases at V and 3 bases at J, with 16 bases between the two ends. CDR3 length: 14 residues. Germline V gene sequence: CDR1 SEHNR, CDR2 FQNEAQ (reference sequence). As DNA, the CDR3 is TGTGCCAGCGGGGATAGCGGAAAAAAAGAGACCCAGTACTTC. Encoded protein: CASGDSGKKETQYF.

This chain uses TRBV24-1 with TRBJ2-2; tentatively, D is TRBD1 (6 bases). The germline V gene has CDR1 KGHDR and CDR2 SFDVKD. CDR3 length: 15 amino acids. V lost 4 bases to trimming and J lost 1 base, with 9 bases between them. CDR3 nucleotide sequence: TGTGCCACCAGTGACACGACAGGGAACACCGGGGAGCTGTTTTTT. Translated: CATSDTTGNTGELFF.

This clone was found a few times. The chain carries TRBV2 and TRBJ1-5; D unresolved. Looked up from germline, CDR1 is SNHLY and CDR2 is FYNNEI. The CDR3 spans 14 residues. Trimming stripped 8 bases from V and 2 bases from J, with 13 bases between. CDR3 in DNA: TGTGCCAGCGGCACAGAGGGTGGCAATCAGCCCCAGCATTTT. Encoded protein: CASGTEGGNQPQHF.

This rearrangement joins TRBV5-3 to TRBJ2-2, with 10 bases aligning to TRBD1. TRBV5-3 is an ORF, with its function uncertain. V gave up 1 base and J gave up 3 bases; unmatched junction bases: 9. CDR3 length equals 18 residues. The CDR3 DNA is TGTGCCAGAAGCTTGCTCGACAGGGGGCAAGTAGACACCGGGGAGCTGTTTTTT. Amino acid sequence: CARSLLDRGQVDTGELFF.

Only a few counts were recorded for this clone. This chain joins TRBV5-1 and TRBJ2-1; TRBD1 agrees at 9 bases. This CDR3 has 15 amino acids. Germline trimming cut 7 bases from V and 4 bases from J; bases unmatched to any gene: 9. Per the germline V gene, CDR1 is SGHRS and CDR2 is YFSETQ. Here the CDR3 DNA reads TGCGCCAGCTACATGGCGGGACAGGGATACAATGAGCAGTTCTTC. Translated, it gives CASYMAGQGYNEQFF. The complete variable domain, with remaining parts taken from reference TRBV5-1 and TRBJ2-1, reads KAGVTQTPRYLIKTRGQQVTLSCSPISGHRSVSWYQQTPGQGLQFLFEYFSETQRNKGNFPGRFSGRQFSNSRSEMNVSTLELGDSALYLCASYMAGQGYNEQFFGPGTRLTVL.

This chain joins TRBV30 and TRBJ2-3; no clear D. The CDR3 consists of 14 residues. Germline V gene lookup returns CDR1 GTSNPN and CDR2 SVGIG (reference sequence). The ends were cut back, 0 bases at V and 6 bases at J, with 13 bases in the middle. This chain's CDR3 is CAWSVSGVRDTQYF. CDR3 DNA: TGTGCCTGGAGTGTGAGTGGAGTTCGGGATACGCAGTATTTT.

The chain combines TRBV3-1 (or the pseudogene TRBV3-2) with TRBJ1-1; D is possibly TRBD1 (5 bases). The CDR3 loop spans 15 amino acids. The V and J ends lost 4 bases and 3 bases respectively, with 15 bases between them. Germline loops: CDR1 LGHDT, CDR2 YNNKEL (reference sequence). The CDR3 nucleotides are TGTGCCAGCAGCCCAGGGTATGGAATGGACACTGAAGCTTTCTTT. Amino acids: CASSPGYGMDTEAFF.

This clone was counted only a few times. CDR3 in DNA: TGTGCCAGCAGCCTAGGGACTAGCGGGAGGAGGAATGAGCAGTTCTTC. This translates into CASSLGTSGRRNEQFF. V is TRBV7-3 and J is TRBJ2-1; 15 bases are shared with TRBD2. The CDR3 spans 16 residues. CDR1 SGHTA and CDR2 FQGTGA come from the germline V gene. With V trimmed by 5 bases and J by 7 bases, 6 bases remained unmatched.

The rearrangement links TRBV5-6 to TRBJ2-7; TRBD1 matches at 11 bases. Germline assignment: CDR1 SGHDT and CDR2 YYEEEE. The CDR3 consists of 15 residues. V dropped 1 base and J dropped 3; count of bases not matched to a gene: 3. CDR3 DNA: TGTGCCAGCAGCTTGTGGACAGGGGGCTTCTACGAGCAGTACTTC. Translated, it gives CASSLWTGGFYEQYF.

This chain connects TRBV2 to TRBJ2-3; D uncertain. V lost 5 bases and J 0 bases, leaving 9 bases between the germline ends. The CDR3 length is 14 residues. Germline V lookup: CDR1 SNHLY, CDR2 FYNNEI. This CDR3 reads CASSSGRSTDTQYF. The CDR3, as DNA: TGTGCCAGCAGTTCTGGTCGGAGCACAGATACGCAGTATTTT.

The chain is built from TRBV24-1 and TRBJ1-1; possibly TRBD1 for D (6 bases). V was trimmed by 3 bases and J by 8 bases, leaving 9 bases between them. This CDR3 contains 12 residues. Germline assignment: CDR1 KGHDR and CDR2 SFDVKD. CDR3: CATSDPQGEAFF. The CDR3 bases are TGTGCCACCAGTGATCCGCAGGGGGAAGCTTTCTTT.

The chain uses TRBV10-3 and TRBJ2-5; 8 nucleotides agree with TRBD1. The CDR3 has 13 amino acids. Germline V gene data show CDR1 as ENHRY and CDR2 as SYGVKD. V lost 6 bases, J lost 5 bases, and 5 bases stayed unmatched. The CDR3 DNA reads as TGTGCCATCAGAAAACAGGGGGTGGAGACCCAGTACTTC. Residues: CAIRKQGVETQYF.

The J gene is TRBJ1-5, the V gene TRBV4-1; D unresolved. The CDR3 is 14 amino acids. Per the germline V gene, CDR1 is MGHRA and CDR2 is YSYEKL. The V gene lost 4 bases and the J gene lost 0 bases, with 7 bases spanning the gap. CDR3 bases: TGCGCCAGCAGCCTAACTGATAGCAATCAGCCCCAGCATTTT. As protein: CASSLTDSNQPQHF.

The J gene is TRBJ2-2, the V gene TRBV11-3; D gene uncertain. The CDR3 spans 14 residues. Trimming pared 2 bases from V and 2 bases from J, leaving 6 bases between. Germline CDR1 is SGHNT and CDR2 is YENEEA. CDR3 protein: CASSLSSNTGELFF. DNA for the CDR3: TGTGCCAGCAGCTTAAGCTCTAACACCGGGGAGCTGTTTTTT.

The sample holds a few counts of this clone. This chain uses TRBV6-5 with TRBJ2-1; TRBD2 matches 9 bases. The length of the CDR3 is 15 residues. Germline V CDR1 and CDR2: MNHEY, SVGAGI. The V gene end was trimmed by 6 bases and the J gene end by 6 bases; junction bases not matched to a gene: 9. The CDR3 region has the DNA TGTGCCAGCAGGCAGGGACTAGCAGGTAGCAATGAGCAGTTCTTC. This translates into CASRQGLAGSNEQFF.

The chain employs TRBV6-2 or TRBV6-3 and TRBJ1-4; 7 nucleotides line up with TRBD1. The CDR3 is 14 amino acids. J was trimmed by 3 bases and V by 4 bases; bases with no gene match: 2. The germline V gene has CDR1 MNHEY and CDR2 SVGEGT. CDR3 sequence: CASSSGQSNEKLFF. CDR3 nucleotide sequence: TGTGCCAGCAGTTCGGGACAGTCTAATGAAAAACTGTTTTTT.

The chain employs TRBV4-2 and TRBJ2-1, with 7 bases identical to TRBD2. CDR1 LGHNA and CDR2 YNFKEQ come from the germline V gene. The CDR3 is 16 residues long. V lost 1 base and J lost 5; bases outside the gene matches: 8. The DNA of the CDR3 is TGTGCCAGCAGCCAAGTGCGGGCTAGCGGAGACAATGAGCAGTTCTTC. It yields the protein CASSQVRASGDNEQFF.

The V call is TRBV7-6, the J call TRBJ1-2, with a weak D call TRBD1 (5 bases). The CDR3 totals 13 residues. Trimming cost V 5 bases and J 8 bases, with 15 bases left between them. Germline V gives CDR1 SGHVS, CDR2 FNYEAQ. The CDR3 DNA reads TGTGCCAGCAGCCCCGGGTGGGGGGAAGGCTACACCTTC. Its protein is CASSPGWGEGYTF.

CDR3 nucleotides: TGCAGCGTTGGTACTAGCAGGACCTACAATGAGCAGTTCTTC. This translates into CSVGTSRTYNEQFF. V is TRBV29-1 and J is TRBJ2-1; tentative D call: TRBD2 (6 bases). This CDR3 comprises 14 residues. Germline CDR1 is SQVTM and CDR2 is ANQGSEA. V lost 4 bases to trimming and J lost 2 bases, with 12 bases between them.

V is TRBV30 and J is TRBJ1-5, with D perhaps TRBD1 (5 bases). Trimming pared 5 bases from V and 3 bases from J, leaving 14 bases between. This CDR3 comprises 14 residues. CDR1 GTSNPN and CDR2 SVGIG come from the germline V gene (reference sequence). The CDR3 DNA is TGTGCCTGGGCGACTCAGGGCCTCAATCAGCCCCAGCATTTT. It codes for CAWATQGLNQPQHF.

This clone was observed once. The chain uses TRBV3-1 (or the pseudogene TRBV3-2) and TRBJ2-5; no reliable D call. CDR1 and CDR2 from the germline V gene are LGHDT and YNNKEL (reference sequence). The CDR3 covers 14 residues. Trimming removed 1 base at V and 1 base at J, with 7 bases between. The CDR3 DNA sequence: TGTGCCAGCAGCCAAGGCAGTCTCCAAGAGACCCAGTACTTC. It translates to CASSQGSLQETQYF.

The CDR3 DNA reads as TGTGCCAGCAGCGTAGCTTCTAGGTCTAGCGGGACCTACAATGAGCAGTTCTTC. It specifies CASSVASRSSGTYNEQFF. The V call is TRBV9, the J call TRBJ2-1; 9 nucleotides line up with TRBD2. V was pared by 0 bases and J by 2 bases, with 9 bases of the junction left unmatched. Germline V gives CDR1 SGDLS, CDR2 YYNGEE. The CDR3 length is 18 residues.

The rearrangement uses TRBV11-2 and TRBJ1-2; perhaps TRBD1 as D (6 bases). This CDR3 has 15 residues. Trimming pared 5 bases from V and 0 bases from J, leaving 13 bases between. Germline V gives CDR1 SGHAT, CDR2 FQNNGV. The CDR3 spells CASSPRQDANYGYTF. In DNA form, the CDR3 reads TGTGCCAGCAGCCCTCGACAGGATGCTAACTATGGCTACACCTTC.